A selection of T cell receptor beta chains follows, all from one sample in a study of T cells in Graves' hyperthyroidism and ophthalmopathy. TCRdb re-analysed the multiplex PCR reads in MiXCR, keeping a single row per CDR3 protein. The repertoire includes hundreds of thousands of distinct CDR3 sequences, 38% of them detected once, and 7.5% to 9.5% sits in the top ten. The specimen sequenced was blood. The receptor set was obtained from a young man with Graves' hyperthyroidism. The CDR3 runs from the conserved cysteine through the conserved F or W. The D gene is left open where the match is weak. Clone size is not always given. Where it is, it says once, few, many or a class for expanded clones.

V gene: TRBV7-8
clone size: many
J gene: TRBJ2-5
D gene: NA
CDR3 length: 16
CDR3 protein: CASSLAYTRKQETQYF
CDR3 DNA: TGTGCCAGCAGCTTAGCGTACACCCGGAAGCAAGAGACCCAGTACTTC

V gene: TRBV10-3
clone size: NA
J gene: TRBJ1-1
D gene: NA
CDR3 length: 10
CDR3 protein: CAISESGAFF
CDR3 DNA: TGTGCCATCAGTGAGTCGGGAGCTTTCTTT

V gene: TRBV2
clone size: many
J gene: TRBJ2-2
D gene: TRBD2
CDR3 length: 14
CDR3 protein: CASLAGSRTGELFF
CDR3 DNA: TGTGCCAGCCTAGCGGGGAGCCGGACCGGGGAGCTGTTTTTT

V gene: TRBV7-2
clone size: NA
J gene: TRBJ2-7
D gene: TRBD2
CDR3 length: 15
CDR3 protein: CASGAWTSGPQGQYF
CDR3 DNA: TGTGCCAGTGGGGCTTGGACTAGCGGTCCCCAAGGGCAGTACTTC

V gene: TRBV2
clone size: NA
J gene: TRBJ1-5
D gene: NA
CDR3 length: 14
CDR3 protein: CASSERQINQPQHF
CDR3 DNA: TGTGCCAGCAGCGAAAGACAGATTAATCAGCCCCAGCATTTT

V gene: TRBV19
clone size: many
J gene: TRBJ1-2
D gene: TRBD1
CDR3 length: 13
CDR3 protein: CASGTGTQSGYTF
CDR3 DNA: TGTGCCAGTGGGACAGGGACCCAATCAGGCTACACCTTC

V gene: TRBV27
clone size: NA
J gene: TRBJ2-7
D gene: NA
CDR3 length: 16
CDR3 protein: CASSLAGTDPSYEQYF
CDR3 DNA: TGTGCCAGCAGTTTAGCCGGGACGGATCCGTCCTACGAGCAGTACTTC

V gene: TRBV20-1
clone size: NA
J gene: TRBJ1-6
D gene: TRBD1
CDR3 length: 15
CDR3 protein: CSARDHETGVSPLHF
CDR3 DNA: TGCAGTGCTAGAGATCATGAGACAGGGGTGTCACCCCTCCACTTT

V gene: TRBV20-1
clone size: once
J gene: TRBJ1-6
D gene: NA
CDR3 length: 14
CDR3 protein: CSVRDAPGGSPLHF
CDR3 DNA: TGCAGTGTTAGAGATGCCCCGGGCGGTTCACCCCTCCACTTT

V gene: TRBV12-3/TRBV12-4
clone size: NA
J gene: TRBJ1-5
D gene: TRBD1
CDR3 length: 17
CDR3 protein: CASSASRDRAFNQPQHF
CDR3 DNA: TGTGCCAGCAGTGCATCCAGGGACAGGGCCTTTAATCAGCCCCAGCATTTT

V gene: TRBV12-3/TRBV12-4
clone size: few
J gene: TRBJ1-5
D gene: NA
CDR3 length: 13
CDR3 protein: CASSFAQNQPQHF
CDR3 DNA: TGTGCCAGCAGTTTCGCACAAAATCAGCCCCAGCATTTT

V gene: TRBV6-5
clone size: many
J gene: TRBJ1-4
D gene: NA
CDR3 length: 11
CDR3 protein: CASSYEEKLFF
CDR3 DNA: TGTGCCAGCAGTTACGAGGAAAAACTGTTTTTT

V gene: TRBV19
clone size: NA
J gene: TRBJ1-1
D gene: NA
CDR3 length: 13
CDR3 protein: CGTSSRANTEAFF
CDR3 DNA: TGCGGGACTTCTTCCCGAGCGAACACTGAAGCTTTCTTT

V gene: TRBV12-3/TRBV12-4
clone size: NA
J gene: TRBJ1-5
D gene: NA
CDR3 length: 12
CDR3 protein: CAILGEREPQHF
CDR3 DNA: TGTGCTATATTGGGGGAGAGGGAGCCCCAGCATTTT

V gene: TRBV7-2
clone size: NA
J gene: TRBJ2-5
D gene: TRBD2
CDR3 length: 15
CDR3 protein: CASSYFGGAQEIQYF
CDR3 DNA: TGTGCCAGCAGCTATTTCGGGGGGGCGCAAGAGATCCAGTACTTC

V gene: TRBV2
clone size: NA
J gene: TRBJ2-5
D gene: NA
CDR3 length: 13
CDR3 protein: CASNERVQETQYF
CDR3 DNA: TGTGCCAGCAATGAGCGGGTCCAAGAGACCCAGTACTTC

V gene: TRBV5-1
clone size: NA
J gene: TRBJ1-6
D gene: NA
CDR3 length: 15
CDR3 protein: CASSIAWGVLSPLHF
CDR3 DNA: TGCGCCAGCAGCATAGCCTGGGGGGTGTTGTCACCCCTCCACTTT

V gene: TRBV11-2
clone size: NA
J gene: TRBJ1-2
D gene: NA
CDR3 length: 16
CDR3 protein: CASSLELSGRFYGYTF
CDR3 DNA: TGTGCCAGCAGCTTGGAGCTGTCGGGGAGATTCTATGGCTACACCTTC

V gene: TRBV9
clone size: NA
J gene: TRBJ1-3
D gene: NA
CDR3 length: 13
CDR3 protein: CASSQEGFDTIYF
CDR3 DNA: TGTGCCAGCAGCCAAGAAGGGTTCGACACCATATATTTT

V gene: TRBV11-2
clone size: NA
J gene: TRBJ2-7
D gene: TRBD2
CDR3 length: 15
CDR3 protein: CASSSTSGVFYEQYF
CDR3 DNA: TGTGCCAGCAGCTCGACTAGCGGGGTCTTCTACGAGCAGTACTTC

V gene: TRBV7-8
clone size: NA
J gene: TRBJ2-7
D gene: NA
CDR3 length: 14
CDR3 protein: CASSLGGEGYEQYF
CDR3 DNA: TGTGCCAGCAGCTTAGGGGGAGAGGGCTACGAGCAGTACTTC

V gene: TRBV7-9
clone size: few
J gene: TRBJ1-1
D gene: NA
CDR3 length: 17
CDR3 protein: CASSFSARSLGDTEAFF
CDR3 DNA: TGTGCCAGCAGCTTCTCCGCCAGGAGTTTGGGGGATACTGAAGCTTTCTTT

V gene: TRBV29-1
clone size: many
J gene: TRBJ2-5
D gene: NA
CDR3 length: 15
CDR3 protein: CSVEDLFQGIETQYF
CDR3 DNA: TGCAGCGTTGAAGATCTTTTTCAGGGAATCGAGACCCAGTACTTC

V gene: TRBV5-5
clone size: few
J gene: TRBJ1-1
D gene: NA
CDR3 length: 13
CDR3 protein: CASQRWGNTEAFF
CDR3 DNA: TGTGCCAGCCAGAGGTGGGGTAACACTGAAGCTTTCTTT

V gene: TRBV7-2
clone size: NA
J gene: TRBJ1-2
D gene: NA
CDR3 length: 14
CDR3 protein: CASSRSEGGDGYTF
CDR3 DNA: TGTGCCAGCAGCCGTTCAGAGGGGGGAGATGGCTACACCTTC

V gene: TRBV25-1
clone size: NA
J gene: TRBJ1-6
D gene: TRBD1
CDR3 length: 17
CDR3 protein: CAKGTGNGESYNSPLHF
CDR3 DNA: TGTGCTAAAGGGACAGGGAACGGAGAATCCTATAATTCACCCCTCCACTTT

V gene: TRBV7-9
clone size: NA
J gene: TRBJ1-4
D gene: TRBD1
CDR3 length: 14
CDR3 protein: CASSQGTGFEKLFF
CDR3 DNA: TGCGCCAGCAGCCAAGGGACAGGGTTTGAAAAACTGTTTTTT

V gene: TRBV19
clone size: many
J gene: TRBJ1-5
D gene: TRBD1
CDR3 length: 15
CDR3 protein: CASSIRGTDNQPQHF
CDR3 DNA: TGTGCCAGTAGTATAAGGGGGACAGACAATCAGCCCCAGCATTTT

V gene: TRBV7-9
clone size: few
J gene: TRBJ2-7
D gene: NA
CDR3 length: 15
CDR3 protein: CASSLERGGLSEQYF
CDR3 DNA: TGTGCCAGCAGCTTAGAGCGAGGGGGATTAAGCGAGCAGTACTTC

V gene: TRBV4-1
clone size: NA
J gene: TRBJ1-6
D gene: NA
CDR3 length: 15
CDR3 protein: CASSKETVGYSPLHF
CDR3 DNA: TGTGCCAGCAGCAAGGAGACGGTTGGGTATTCACCCCTCCACTTT

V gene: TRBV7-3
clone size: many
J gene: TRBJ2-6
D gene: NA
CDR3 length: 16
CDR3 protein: CASSLFEAAGANVLTF
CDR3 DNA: TGTGCCAGCAGCTTATTTGAAGCGGCTGGGGCCAACGTCCTGACTTTC

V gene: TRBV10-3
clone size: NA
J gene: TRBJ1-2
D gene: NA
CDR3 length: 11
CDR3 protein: CAIGQNYGYTF
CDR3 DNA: TGTGCCATTGGACAGAACTATGGCTACACCTTC

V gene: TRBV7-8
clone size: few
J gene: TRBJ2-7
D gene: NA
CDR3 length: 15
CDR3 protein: CASSSTGHIPYEQYF
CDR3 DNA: TGTGCCAGCAGCTCGACGGGACACATCCCCTACGAGCAGTACTTC

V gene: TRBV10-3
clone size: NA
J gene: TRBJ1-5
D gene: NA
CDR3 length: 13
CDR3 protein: CAISEGQHQPQHF
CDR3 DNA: TGTGCCATCAGTGAAGGGCAGCATCAGCCCCAGCATTTT

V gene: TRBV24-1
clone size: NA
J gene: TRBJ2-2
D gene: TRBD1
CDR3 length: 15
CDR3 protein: CATSAPDRGAGELFF
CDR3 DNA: TGTGCCACCAGTGCCCCGGACAGGGGGGCCGGGGAGCTGTTTTTT

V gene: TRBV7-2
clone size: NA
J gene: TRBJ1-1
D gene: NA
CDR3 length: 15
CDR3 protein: CASSLEFGTRTEAFF
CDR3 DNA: TGTGCCAGCAGCTTAGAGTTCGGGACTCGAACTGAAGCTTTCTTT

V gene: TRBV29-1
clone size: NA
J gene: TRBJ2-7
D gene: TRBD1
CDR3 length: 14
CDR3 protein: CSVDTGQGVHEQYF
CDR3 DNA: TGCAGCGTGGATACGGGACAGGGGGTCCACGAGCAGTACTTC

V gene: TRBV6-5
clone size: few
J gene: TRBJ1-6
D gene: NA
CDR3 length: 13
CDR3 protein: CASQQGFESPLHF
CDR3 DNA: TGTGCCAGCCAGCAGGGTTTTGAATCACCCCTCCACTTT

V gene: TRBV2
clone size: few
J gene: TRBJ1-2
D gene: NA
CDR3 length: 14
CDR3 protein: CATQGGPSNYGYTF
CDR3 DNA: TGTGCCACCCAAGGGGGACCCTCTAACTATGGCTACACCTTC

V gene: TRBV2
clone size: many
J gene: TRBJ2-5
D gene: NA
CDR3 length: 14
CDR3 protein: CASRPTFLRETQYF
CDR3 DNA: TGTGCCAGCAGGCCGACATTTCTCAGGGAGACCCAGTACTTC

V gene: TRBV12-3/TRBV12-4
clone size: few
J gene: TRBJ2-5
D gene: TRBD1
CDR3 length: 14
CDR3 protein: CASQPGQGVGTQYF
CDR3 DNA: TGTGCCAGCCAGCCGGGACAGGGTGTGGGGACCCAGTACTTC

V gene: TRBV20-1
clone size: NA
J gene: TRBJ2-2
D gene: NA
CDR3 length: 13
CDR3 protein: CSARPVDTGELFF
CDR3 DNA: TGCAGTGCCCGCCCGGTAGACACCGGGGAGCTGTTTTTT

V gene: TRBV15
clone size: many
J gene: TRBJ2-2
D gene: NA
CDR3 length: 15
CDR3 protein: CATRGGGRASGELFF
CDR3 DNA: TGTGCCACCAGGGGGGGCGGGAGAGCATCGGGGGAGCTGTTTTTT

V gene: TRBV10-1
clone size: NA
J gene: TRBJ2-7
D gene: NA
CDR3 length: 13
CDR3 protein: CASSETGTGEQYF
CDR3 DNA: TGCGCCAGCAGTGAGACAGGGACTGGCGAGCAGTACTTC

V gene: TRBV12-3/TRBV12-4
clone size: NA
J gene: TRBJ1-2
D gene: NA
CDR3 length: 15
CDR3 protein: CASGPPQAFNYGYTF
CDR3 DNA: TGTGCTAGTGGTCCCCCCCAGGCCTTTAACTATGGCTACACCTTC